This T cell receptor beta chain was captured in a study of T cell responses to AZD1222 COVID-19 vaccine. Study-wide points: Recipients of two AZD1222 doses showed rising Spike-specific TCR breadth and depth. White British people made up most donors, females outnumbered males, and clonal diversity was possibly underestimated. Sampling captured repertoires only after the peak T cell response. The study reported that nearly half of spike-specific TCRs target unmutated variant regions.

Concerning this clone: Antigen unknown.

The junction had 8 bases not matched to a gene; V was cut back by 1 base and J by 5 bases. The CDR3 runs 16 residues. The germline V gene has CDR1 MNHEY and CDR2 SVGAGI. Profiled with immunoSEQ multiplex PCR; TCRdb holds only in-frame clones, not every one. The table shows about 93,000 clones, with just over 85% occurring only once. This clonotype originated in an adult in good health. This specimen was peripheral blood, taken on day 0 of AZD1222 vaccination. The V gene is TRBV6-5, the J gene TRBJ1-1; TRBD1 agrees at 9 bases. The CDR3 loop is CASSYLLTGGRTEAFF. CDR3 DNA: TGTGCCAGCAGTTACTTGCTAACAGGGGGCCGAACTGAAGCTTTCTTT.